The 17 T cell receptor beta chains presented below share a single source sample, sequenced in a study of beta chain features in type 1 diabetes. The authors reverse transcribed all of the isolated RNA, so sequencing captured expressed TCRB transcripts. TCRdb keeps only in-frame clones here, not all; method: immunoSEQ multiplex PCR. In the table there are some 250,000 clones, 11% of which are singletons. These receptors are not linked to any known antigen. Study-wide points: Across all four CD4+ subsets, people with type 1 diabetes showed modestly shorter TCRB CDR3s.

The sequencing sample was made of naive CD4+ T cells from blood. The receptors derive from a man aged 25 to 40 with type 1 diabetes.

The chain employs TRBV5-1 and TRBJ2-3; 11 bases agree with TRBD2. The germline CDR1 and CDR2 sequences are SGHRS and YFSETQ. The junction had 8 bases not matched to a gene; V was cut back by 6 bases and J by 5 bases. This CDR3 has 15 residues. The CDR3 region is CASNPLAGGLDTQYF. CDR3 coding DNA: TGCGCCAGCAACCCCCTAGCGGGGGGTTTAGATACGCAGTATTTT.

V is TRBV7-9 and J is TRBJ2-3, with 11 bases lining up with TRBD1. This CDR3 contains 15 residues. Germline V gene lookup returns CDR1 SEHNR and CDR2 FQNEAQ (reference sequence). The V and J ends lost 5 bases and 6 bases, in that order; junction bases with no gene match: 7. In nucleotides, the CDR3 is TGTGCCAGCAGCCCCCGGGACAGGGGGACGGATACGCAGTATTTT. It translates to CASSPRDRGTDTQYF.

This clone was seen more than once but under ten times. The CDR3 is CASSVEPNQPQHF. CDR3 bases: TGTGCCAGCAGCGTAGAGCCCAATCAGCCCCAGCATTTT. The rearrangement uses TRBV9 and TRBJ1-5; D is undetermined. Looked up from germline, CDR1 is SGDLS and CDR2 is YYNGEE. The CDR3 totals 13 residues. V lost 0 bases, J lost 3 bases, and 4 bases lay in between.

The chain uses TRBV5-6 and TRBJ2-3; 8 nucleotides agree with TRBD2. CDR3 length: 15 amino acids. Germline V gives CDR1 SGHDT, CDR2 YYEEEE. J was trimmed by 4 bases and V by 4 bases; bases with no gene match: 8. CDR3 coding DNA: TGTGCCAGCAGCCCCGCGGGGGGCCGGTCAGATACGCAGTATTTT. It codes for CASSPAGGRSDTQYF.

The gene calls are TRBV13 and TRBJ2-2; weak D call: TRBD1 (5 bases). V lost 5 bases, J lost 2 bases, and 9 bases lay in between. Germline CDR1 PRHDT, CDR2 FYEKMQ (reference sequence). The CDR3 length is 14 residues. The CDR3 sequence: CASSPTANTGELFF. The CDR3 region has the DNA TGTGCCAGCAGCCCGACAGCCAACACCGGGGAGCTGTTTTTT.

This clone was recorded a few times. The genes are TRBV28 and TRBJ2-1, with D hard to call. V gave up 4 bases and J gave up 5 bases, with 12 bases separating them. CDR1 is MDHEN, CDR2 SYDVKM, per germline. The CDR3 covers 14 residues. The CDR3 bases are TGTGCCAGCAGTTCCACCCTCCGGGACAATGAGCAGTTCTTC. This codes for CASSSTLRDNEQFF.

This rearrangement joins TRBV5-4 to TRBJ2-5, with 10 bases fitting TRBD1. The germline CDR1 and CDR2 sequences are SGHNT and YYREEE (reference sequence). Trimming took 5 bases from V and 3 from J; bases not matched to a gene: 4. This CDR3 region has 14 residues. The DNA for the CDR3 is TGTGCCAGCAGGGTGACAGGGGGCGAAGAGACCCAGTACTTC. This sequence encodes CASRVTGGEETQYF.

This sequence joins TRBV19 and TRBJ2-3; TRBD1 might be the D (6 bases). The CDR3 runs 16 residues. In germline, CDR1 is LNHDA, CDR2 SQIVND (reference sequence). Between the trimmed V and J ends, which lost 2 bases and 6 bases, there was a span of 18 bases. This chain's CDR3 is CASSIIRAGASDTQYF. The CDR3 DNA sequence: TGTGCCAGTAGTATAATACGGGCAGGGGCTAGCGATACGCAGTATTTT. The full variable domain, with the rest looked up from reference TRBV19 and TRBJ2-3, is DGGITQSPKYLFRKEGQNVTLSCEQNLNHDAMYWYRQDPGQGLRLIYYSQIVNDFQKGDIAEGYSVSREKKESFPLTVTSAQKNPTAFYLCASSIIRAGASDTQYFGPGTRLTVL.

This clone was counted a single time. The J gene is TRBJ2-3, the V gene TRBV7-2; 11 positions agree with TRBD2. The CDR3 runs 16 residues. Germline values: CDR1 SGHTA, CDR2 FQGNSA. V lost 3 bases, J lost 1 base, and 3 bases stayed unmatched. CDR3 loop: CASSFSGGAGTDTQYF. The DNA for the CDR3 is TGTGCCAGCAGCTTTAGCGGGGGGGCTGGCACAGATACGCAGTATTTT.

The gene calls are TRBV5-4 and TRBJ2-6; D is unresolved. CDR1 SGHNT and CDR2 YYREEE come from the germline V gene (reference sequence). CDR3 length: 17 residues. The V and J ends lost 0 bases and 0 bases respectively, with 10 bases between them. The CDR3 DNA reads TGTGCCAGCAGCTTGGACGGTGTAGCCTCTGGGGCCAACGTCCTGACTTTC. The encoded protein is CASSLDGVASGANVLTF.

This clone came up a few times. The chain carries TRBV5-1 and TRBJ2-5, with 8 bases fitting TRBD1. J lost 5 bases, V lost 4 bases, and 7 bases had no gene match. Germline V gene sequence: CDR1 SGHRS, CDR2 YFSETQ. CDR3 length equals 14 residues. The CDR3 here is CASSPGQGWETQYF. The CDR3 nucleotides read TGCGCCAGCAGCCCCGGACAGGGTTGGGAGACCCAGTACTTC.

The chain has TRBV14 and TRBJ1-1, with D hard to call. Germline CDR1 is SGHDN and CDR2 is FVKESK. The CDR3 spans 8 residues. V lost 6 bases and J lost 11, with 4 bases in between. In DNA, the CDR3 is TGTGCCAGCAGACGGGCTTTCTTT. As protein: CASRRAFF.

The rearrangement uses TRBV2 and TRBJ2-2; 7 bases are shared with TRBD1. The length of the CDR3 is 14 residues. CDR1 and CDR2 from the germline V gene are SNHLY and FYNNEI. The V segment lost 6 bases and the J segment 1 base; nucleotides outside the gene matches: 2. CDR3 sequence: CASSGQVNTGELFF. In nucleotides, the CDR3 is TGTGCCAGCAGCGGACAGGTGAACACCGGGGAGCTGTTTTTT.

This clone was recorded a few times. This chain joins TRBV6-1 and TRBJ2-3; D is unresolved. The V end was cut by 8 bases, the J end by 2 bases, with 8 bases between. The CDR3 loop spans 12 amino acids. CDR1 and CDR2 from the germline V gene are MNHNS and SASEGT. The CDR3 sequence: CASELITDTQYF. The CDR3 coding sequence is TGTGCCAGCGAGTTGATCACAGATACGCAGTATTTT.

The chain uses TRBV28 and TRBJ1-2, with D uncertain. Trimming removed 2 bases at V and 5 bases at J, with 9 bases between. Germline-derived CDR1 and CDR2 are MDHEN and SYDVKM. This CDR3 spans 13 amino acids. The CDR3 nucleotides read TGTGCCAGCAGTTTACAATTGGCTTATGGCTACACCTTC. Amino acid sequence: CASSLQLAYGYTF.

DNA for the CDR3: TGTGCCAGCAGCTTAGGGGGCCCCACCGGGGAGCTGTTTTTT. It encodes CASSLGGPTGELFF. The chain couples TRBV11-2 to TRBJ2-2; D possibly corresponds to TRBD1 (5 bases). V was cut by 1 base and J by 4 bases, with 7 bases left in between. CDR3 size: 14 residues. CDR1 and CDR2 (germline): SGHAT, FQNNGV.

In this sample, this clone turned up a few times. The chain carries TRBV19 and TRBJ1-2; D is possibly TRBD1 (5 bases). Trimming removed 7 bases from V and 4 bases from J, with 10 bases in between. The CDR3 totals 12 residues. The germline gives CDR1 LNHDA, CDR2 SQIVND (reference sequence). The CDR3 here is CASTDSSYGYTF. The CDR3, as DNA: TGTGCCAGTACCGACAGCTCCTATGGCTACACCTTC.